This T cell receptor beta chain came from a study of OX40 agonist ivuxolimab in advanced cancers. Study overall: It was ivuxolimab, an agonistic anti-OX40 (CD134) antibody, that patients were treated with.

This table comes from immunoSEQ multiplex PCR, and its TCRdb copy is limited to in-frame clones, with some not included. The data show roughly 80,000 clones, around nine tenths seen once. V trimming: 2 bases; J trimming: 4 bases; junction bases outside the gene matches: 4. Germline values: CDR1 SQVTM, CDR2 ANQGSEA. This CDR3 has 13 residues. The sequenced sample was CD4+ or CD8+ T cells sorted from blood, obtained in a trial of the OX40 agonist ivuxolimab. This chain joins TRBV29-1 and TRBJ1-1; the match to TRBD1 covers 7 bases. This receptor was taken from an adult with an advanced solid tumor such as melanoma, head and neck, liver or kidney cancer. The CDR3 region has the DNA TGCAGCGTTGAACCAGGGGGGAGCACTGAAGCTTTCTTT. Translated: CSVEPGGSTEAFF.